These 32 T cell receptor beta chains were sequenced from one sample in a study of blood T cells in healthy people across ages. The second PCR ran about 6 to 12 cycles with a sample-barcoded 5' primer and J-beta primers. TCRdb re-derived calls from the 5' RACE reads in MiXCR, one entry per CDR3 protein. The sample yields hundreds of thousands of distinct CDR3 sequences, approximately 21% seen once. The sample taken for sequencing was blood. These receptors all stem from a man between 65 and 80 years old in good health.

In this sample, this clonotype turned up once. This chain links TRBV7-9 with TRBJ2-5, with 11 bases identical to TRBD2. The J call is doubtful: the DNA matches TRBJ2-1 better. The CDR3 totals 15 residues. Germline CDR1 SEHNR, CDR2 FQNEAQ (reference sequence). The CDR3 DNA sequence: TGTGCCAGCAGCAATTTAGCGGGAGGGAACAATGAGCAGTTCTTC. Amino acids: CASSNLAGGNNEQFF.

The table lists this clonotype with many counts. DNA of the CDR3: TGCGCCAGCTGGCCAGGGACAACCTACTATGGGGAGACCCAGTACTTC. The encoded protein is CASWPGTTYYGETQYF. The rearrangement joins TRBV5-1 to TRBJ2-5, with a weak D call TRBD1 (6 bases). Germline lookup yields CDR1 SGHRS and CDR2 YFSETQ. The CDR3 is 16 residues long. V lost 7 bases and J lost 5, with 24 bases in between.

J is TRBJ2-7 and V is TRBV4-2; TRBD2 matches 8 bases. The V gene end was trimmed by 4 bases and the J gene end by 2 bases; junction bases not matched to a gene: 4. CDR3 size: 14 residues. In germline, CDR1 is LGHNA, CDR2 YNFKEQ. In DNA form, the CDR3 reads TGTGCCAGCAGCCCCGGGGGGGGTACCTACGAGCAGTACTTC. The encoded protein is CASSPGGGTYEQYF.

This clonotype was seen repeatedly, ten times or more. The rearrangement joins TRBV12-3 or TRBV12-4 to TRBJ2-3; 8 bases align to TRBD1. This CDR3 contains 14 residues. V trimming: 6 bases; J trimming: 2 bases; junction bases outside the gene matches: 4. DNA for the CDR3: TGTGCCAGCAGGGACAGGGTTGCCACAGATACGCAGTATTTT. This sequence encodes CASRDRVATDTQYF.

The V gene is TRBV21-1, the J gene TRBJ1-5; the DNA was not used to check the table's D call, TRBD1. TRBV21-1 counts as a pseudogene. This CDR3 comprises 19 residues. CDR3 amino acids: CASSKDGGKGVGENQPQHF. The CDR3, as DNA: TGTGCCAGCAGCAAAGACGGAGGAAAAGGGGTGGGAGAAAATCAGCCCCAGCATTTT.

The chain uses TRBV28 and TRBJ2-5; the D is unclear. The CDR3 totals 13 residues. Looked up from germline, CDR1 is MDHEN and CDR2 is SYDVKM. Deletions cut 3 bases from V and 5 bases from J, with 10 bases between. CDR3 DNA sequence: TGTGCCAGCAGTTTCGTCTCTTGGGAGACCCAGTACTTC. It translates to CASSFVSWETQYF. The full variable domain, rest sourced from reference TRBV28 and TRBJ2-5, is DVKVTQSSRYLVKRTGEKVFLECVQDMDHENMFWYRQDPGLGLRLIYFSYDVKMKEKGDIPEGYSVSREKKERFSLILESASTNQTSMYLCASSFVSWETQYFGPGTRLLVL.

The chain couples TRBV14 to TRBJ2-5; no clear D. The germline V gene has CDR1 SGHDN and CDR2 FVKESK. CDR3 length: 13 amino acids. V was pared by 3 bases and J by 5 bases, with 10 bases between. CDR3 in DNA: TGTGCCAGCAGCCAGATTATATGGGAGACCCAGTACTTC. This codes for CASSQIIWETQYF.

This chain joins TRBV2 and TRBJ2-5; 10 bases align to TRBD2. V trimming: 6 bases; J trimming: 3 bases; junction bases outside the gene matches: 7. This CDR3 spans 15 amino acids. Germline V gene lookup returns CDR1 SNHLY and CDR2 FYNNEI. This chain's CDR3 is CASRPTSGAEETQYF. In nucleotides, the CDR3 is TGTGCCAGCAGACCCACTAGCGGGGCAGAAGAGACCCAGTACTTC.

The rearrangement joins TRBV10-2 to TRBJ2-7, with D unresolved. The CDR3 sequence is 13 residues long. V was trimmed by 6 bases and J by 2 bases, leaving 11 bases between them. The V gene's germline CDR1 is WSHSY and CDR2 SAAADI. CDR3 amino acids: CASRLTLTYEQYF. For the CDR3, the DNA is TGCGCCAGCAGACTAACGCTAACCTACGAGCAGTACTTC.

This clonotype was counted only a few times. This sequence joins TRBV13 and TRBJ2-7; D perhaps matches TRBD1 (6 bases). Germline V gene data show CDR1 as PRHDT and CDR2 as FYEKMQ (reference sequence). With 5 bases removed from V and 2 bases from J, the gap between germline ends came to 19 bases. This CDR3 region has 16 residues. Here the CDR3 reads CASSRMAGTLTYEQYF. Here the CDR3 DNA reads TGTGCCAGCAGCCGTATGGCCGGGACACTAACCTACGAGCAGTACTTC.

V and J are TRBV7-7 and TRBJ2-5; TRBD2 agrees at 7 bases. CDR1 SSHAT and CDR2 FNYEAQ come from the germline V gene (reference sequence). The V segment lost 5 bases and the J segment 0 bases; nucleotides outside the gene matches: 3. This CDR3 is 14 amino acids long. CDR3: CASSQTSDQETQYF. In DNA form, the CDR3 reads TGTGCCAGCAGCCAAACTAGCGACCAAGAGACCCAGTACTTC.

The rearrangement uses TRBV28 and TRBJ1-2; TRBD1 matches 12 bases. This CDR3 comprises 14 residues. Germline V gene lookup returns CDR1 MDHEN and CDR2 SYDVKM. The J segment lost 9 bases and the V segment lost 2 bases, leaving 4 bases of the junction unmatched. CDR3 protein: CASSLPGQGARYTF. The CDR3 bases are TGTGCCAGCAGTTTACCGGGACAGGGGGCGCGCTACACCTTC.

The V and J genes are TRBV5-1 and TRBJ2-7; D ambiguous. The CDR3 consists of 16 residues. From germline, CDR1 is SGHRS and CDR2 YFSETQ. Trimming stripped 8 bases from V and 4 bases from J, with 25 bases between. CDR3 sequence reads: CARDGCGPTFRYEQYV. CDR3 nucleotide sequence: TGCGCCAGGGACGGGTGCGGTCCAACGTTCCGGTACGAGCAGTACGTC.

J is TRBJ1-2 and V is TRBV18; D ambiguous. V lost 3 bases, J lost 7 bases, and 18 bases lay in between. This CDR3 is 15 amino acids long. Germline assignment: CDR1 KGHSH and CDR2 LQKENI. The CDR3 loop reads CASSPSREAKTGYTF. In DNA form, the CDR3 reads TGTGCCAGCTCACCTTCGAGGGAAGCTAAGACTGGCTACACCTTC. The variable domain in full, with the rest retrieved from reference TRBV18 and TRBJ1-2, is NAGVMQNPRHLVRRRGQEARLRCSPMKGHSHVYWYRQLPEEGLKFMVYLQKENIIDESGMPKERFSAEFPKEGPSILRIQQVVRGDSAAYFCASSPSREAKTGYTFGSGTRLTVV.

J is TRBJ2-2 and V is TRBV11-2; 8 nucleotides line up with TRBD1. Per germline, CDR1 SGHAT and CDR2 FQNNGV. Losses at the gene ends were 5 bases for V and 8 bases for J; bases not matched to a gene: 7. This CDR3 comprises 14 residues. The CDR3 nucleotides read TGTGCCAGCAGCCCGGGGACAGGATTAGGGGAGCTGTTTTTT. This gives the protein CASSPGTGLGELFF.

The table lists this clonotype with a few counts. This chain links TRBV7-2 with TRBJ2-3; tentatively, D is TRBD2 (7 bases). Trimming shortened V by 1 base and J by 4 bases, and 18 bases separated the two germline ends. Germline CDR1 is SGHTA and CDR2 is FQGNSA. This CDR3 is built from 17 residues. In DNA form, the CDR3 reads TGTGCCAGCAGCTTAGTGGCTAGCGGAGAGGGGGCAGATACGCAGTATTTT. It codes for CASSLVASGEGADTQYF. The full variable domain, in which reference TRBV7-2 and TRBJ2-3 provide the parts outside the CDR3, is GAGVSQSPSNKVTEKGKDVELRCDPISGHTALYWYRQSLGQGLEFLIYFQGNSAPDKSGLPSDRFSAERTGGSVSTLTIQRTQQEDSAVYLCASSLVASGEGADTQYFGPGTRLTVL.

This clonotype occurred a few times. The chain employs TRBV4-3 and TRBJ2-1; D ambiguous. The J call may not be correct, given that the DNA end is closer to TRBJ2-5. The CDR3 length is 13 residues. The germline CDR1 and CDR2 sequences are LGHNA and YSLEER. The CDR3 bases are TGCGCCAGCAGCCCCCAGTCCCGGGAGACCCAGTACTTC. This gives the protein CASSPQSRETQYF.

This CDR3 reads CASSFPPGPRVYF. The CDR3 DNA is TGTGCCAGCAGCTTTCCCCCGGGCCCCCGTGTGTATTTT. The rearrangement joins TRBV7-2 to TRBJ2-3; D unclear. Trimming removed 3 bases at V and 14 bases at J, with 18 bases between. Germline CDR1 and CDR2: SGHTA and FQGNSA. This CDR3 region has 13 residues.

The gene calls are TRBV6-5 and TRBJ1-4, with 10 bases identical to TRBD1. Unmatched junction bases numbered 4, after V lost 4 bases and J lost 5 bases. This CDR3 has 15 residues. Germline V gene data show CDR1 as MNHEY and CDR2 as SVGAGI. This CDR3 is CASSSGQGPNEKLFF. DNA of the CDR3: TGTGCCAGCAGTTCGGGACAGGGGCCCAATGAAAAACTGTTTTTT.

J is TRBJ2-5 and V is TRBV3-1, with D unresolved. Germline-derived CDR1 and CDR2 are LGHDT and YNNKEL (reference sequence). Trimming removed 4 bases at V and 4 bases at J, with 10 bases between. The CDR3 totals 13 residues. In DNA form, the CDR3 reads TGTGCCAGCAGCCCCCTAGACGGAGAGACCCAGTACTTC. Its protein product is CASSPLDGETQYF.

The chain combines TRBV29-1 with TRBJ1-2; 7 bases are a match to TRBD1. The CDR3 length is 13 residues. The germline V gene has CDR1 SQVTM and CDR2 ANQGSEA. Losses at the gene ends were 6 bases for V and 2 bases for J; bases not matched to a gene: 6. The CDR3 DNA is TGCAGCGTCCGACAGGGACTAAACTATGGCTACACCTTC. The encoded protein is CSVRQGLNYGYTF.

The chain uses TRBV5-8 and TRBJ2-3; no reliable D call. Germline V gene sequence: CDR1 SGHTS, CDR2 YDEGEE. This CDR3 is 15 amino acids long. V was cut by 3 bases and J by 0 bases, with 11 bases left in between. The CDR3 protein is CASSSEVLSTDTQYF. CDR3 DNA sequence: TGTGCCAGCAGCTCCGAGGTCCTTAGCACAGATACGCAGTATTTT.

V and J are TRBV9 and TRBJ2-1, with D tentatively TRBD1 (5 bases). The CDR3 is made up of 15 amino acids. V lost 4 bases and J lost 8, with 19 bases in between. Germline V gene data show CDR1 as SGDLS and CDR2 as YYNGEE. The CDR3 loop is CASSLRARGRDEQFF. Here the CDR3 DNA reads TGTGCCAGCAGCCTTCGGGCTAGGGGAAGGGATGAGCAGTTCTTC. Looking up the rest from reference TRBV9 and TRBJ2-1 gives the full variable domain: DSGVTQTPKHLITATGQRVTLRCSPRSGDLSVYWYQQSLDQGLQFLIQYYNGEERAKGNILERFSAQQFPDLHSELNLSSLELGDSALYFCASSLRARGRDEQFFGPGTRLTVL.

In its sample, this clonotype was seen a few times. The chain couples TRBV7-2 to TRBJ1-5; no firm D call. The CDR3 is made up of 15 amino acids. Germline lookup yields CDR1 SGHTA and CDR2 FQGNSA. Trimming took 1 base from V and 3 from J, leaving 10 bases between them. CDR3 sequence: CASSLVRQSNQPQHF. CDR3 coding DNA: TGTGCCAGCAGCTTAGTGCGCCAGTCCAATCAGCCCCAGCATTTT.

V gene TRBV7-8 combines with J gene TRBJ2-1, with D possibly being TRBD1 (5 bases). Looked up from germline, CDR1 is SGHVS and CDR2 is FQNEAQ. The CDR3 contains 13 residues. V was trimmed by 0 bases and J by 8 bases, leaving 8 bases between them. The CDR3 is CASSLAQGYEQFF. The DNA for the CDR3 is TGTGCCAGCAGCTTAGCGCAGGGATATGAGCAGTTCTTC. Based on the CDR3 plus reference TRBV7-8 and TRBJ2-1, the full variable domain is GAGVSQSPRYKVAKRGQDVALRCDPISGHVSLFWYQQALGQGPEFLTYFQNEAQLDKSGLPSDRFFAERPEGSVSTLKIQRTQQEDSAVYLCASSLAQGYEQFFGPGTRLTVL.

This chain links TRBV4-3 with TRBJ2-3; 10 bases match TRBD2. CDR1 is LGHNA and CDR2 is YSLEER in the germline V gene. The junction had 6 bases not matched to a gene; V was cut back by 4 bases and J by 5 bases. The CDR3 has 15 residues. CDR3: CASSPQREGEDTQYF. The CDR3 nucleotides read TGCGCCAGCAGCCCCCAGCGGGAGGGCGAAGATACGCAGTATTTT.

This clonotype has only a few counts. The CDR3 nucleotides read TGCGCCAGTAGAGATGGGGCGGCTGGCACTGAAGCTTTCTTT. Encoded protein: CASRDGAAGTEAFF. The rearrangement uses TRBV5-1 and TRBJ1-1; the D gene is possibly TRBD1 (5 bases). The germline gives CDR1 SGHRS, CDR2 YFSETQ. V was shortened by 8 bases and J by 4 bases, with 18 bases between the two germline ends. This CDR3 spans 14 amino acids.

As DNA, the CDR3 is TGTGCCAGCGGTATAACAGGGGGCACCCCCTACGAGCAGTACGTC. Protein product: CASGITGGTPYEQYV. The rearrangement joins TRBV12-3 or TRBV12-4 to TRBJ2-7, with TRBD1 matching 9 bases. The CDR3 contains 15 residues. V was clipped by 8 bases and J by 2 bases; unmatched bases: 10.

The rearrangement links TRBV20-1 to TRBJ2-3; 7 nucleotides match TRBD2. The CDR3 covers 16 residues. Germline assignment: CDR1 DFQATT and CDR2 SNEGSKA (reference sequence). With V trimmed by 1 base and J by 1 base, 8 bases remained unmatched. CDR3 DNA: TGCAGTGCTAGAGTTTATGGGGGGGAGGGCACAGATACGCAGTATTTT. Protein product: CSARVYGGEGTDTQYF.

This clonotype has just a few counts. The rearrangement joins TRBV20-1 to TRBJ2-5; maybe TRBD2 (6 bases). The ends were cut back, 0 bases at V and 2 bases at J, with 16 bases in the middle. The CDR3 contains 16 residues. CDR1 DFQATT and CDR2 SNEGSKA come from the germline V gene (reference sequence). Here the CDR3 DNA reads TGCAGTGCTAGAGATATCGTGGAGGGTCAGCAAGAGACCCAGTACTTC. Amino acids: CSARDIVEGQQETQYF.

The chain recombines TRBV20-1 with TRBJ1-2; D unclear. Germline CDR1 DFQATT, CDR2 SNEGSKA (reference sequence). The CDR3 is 14 residues long. Trimming took 0 bases from V and 0 from J, leaving 8 bases between them. The chain's CDR3 is CSARDRTANYGYTF. The DNA for the CDR3 is TGCAGTGCTAGAGATCGGACCGCTAACTATGGCTACACCTTC.

CDR3 coding DNA: TGTGCCAGCAGCCAGACTCTCAGATCCGAGCAGTACGTC. Its protein product is CASSQTLRSEQYV. The genes are TRBV3-1 and TRBJ2-7; no definite D call. V was pared by 3 bases and J by 6 bases, with 12 bases between. Germline V gives CDR1 LGHDT, CDR2 YNNKEL (reference sequence). This CDR3 is 13 amino acids long.